These T cell receptor beta chains were read from a single sample in a study of cytomegalovirus exposure and HLA in healthy donors. Some clones are missing from TCRdb's copy, which holds only in-frame ones; the method was immunoSEQ multiplex PCR. The table records around 55,000 clones, 65% to 80% of them present only once. Material: PBMCs. The source of these receptors is a man aged 40-49 years in good health and CMV-seropositive. The conserved cysteine and the conserved F or W are not part of the CDR3 here.

j_gene	v_gene	CDR3aa
TRBJ1-2	TRBV4-2	ASNQGDDGQNHYGYT
TRBJ2-5	TRBV5-1	ASSPGRTSGGQETQY
TRBJ1-4	TRBV7-2	ASSAPRQATNEKLF
TRBJ1-2	TRBV2	ASSAGPAGGYT
TRBJ1-4	TRBV7-9	ASSLTGTNEKLF
TRBJ1-1	TRBV5-1	ASSMDSIRDTEAF
TRBJ2-5	TRBV5-1	ASSPGTVQETQY
TRBJ1-2	TRBV2	ASSDWGQVSGYT
TRBJ1-2	TRBV6-5	ASRKAGDSYT
TRBJ1-5	TRBV28	ASINGLFSQPQH
TRBJ2-1	TRBV4-1	ASSPDSSSYNEQF
TRBJ1-5	TRBV5-1	ASSLSPRDKGSNQPQH
TRBJ2-1	TRBV4-3	ASSQALGTSGGREQF
TRBJ2-7	TRBV13	ASSWTSGGSPYEQY
TRBJ1-1	TRBV5-1	ASSRTGGLNTEAF
TRBJ2-7	TRBV5-4	ASSERTGVHEQY
TRBJ2-1	TRBV6-1	ASTITQANEQF
TRBJ1-2	TRBV7-9	ASSLKGQVEYGYT
TRBJ2-3	TRBV4-1	ASSQRTGGAADTQY
TRBJ2-7	TRBV19	ASSIGGTGEAYEQY
TRBJ2-3	TRBV6-9	ASRPEDRVSDTQY
TRBJ2-5	TRBV1	TSSQVGTSGGAGETQY
TRBJ2-7	TRBV5-1	ASTVPGSHEQY
TRBJ2-1	TRBV4-1	ASSQLGGSYEQF
TRBJ1-1	TRBV29-1	SVEQWRNSKAF
TRBJ2-7	TRBV27	ASSLSGRGGWEQY
TRBJ1-1	TRBV25-1	ASSESRQGYTEAF
TRBJ1-3	TRBV18	ASSENGNTIY
TRBJ2-1	TRBV4-1	ASSQDRHRTYNEQF
TRBJ1-6	TRBV20-1	SAGRTTPH
TRBJ1-4	TRBV5-1	ASSPGHGATNEKLF
TRBJ1-5	TRBV19	ASLEGYRINQPQH
TRBJ1-1	TRBV4-3	ASSQDLGGHYTEAF
TRBJ2-7	TRBV19	ASSIGSTGGYEQY
TRBJ1-1	TRBV5-1	ASSLYSLMNTEAF
TRBJ1-1	TRBV18	ASSPRTGRNTEAF
TRBJ2-5	TRBV7-2	ASSPSTQETQY
TRBJ2-3	TRBV6-5	ASSYSFLDTQY
TRBJ1-5	TRBV7-9	ASSLGDFGTNQPQH
TRBJ1-6	TRBV6-1	ASSDRGNSPLH
TRBJ2-7	TRBV7-9	ASSLVQAVPEQY
TRBJ1-1	TRBV4-2	ASSQDPPGGNF
TRBJ1-4	TRBV10-3	ATRTGNGEKLF
TRBJ2-3	TRBV6-1	ASSARQGRADTQY
TRBJ2-3	TRBV7-9	ASSLVLGNPFTDTQY
TRBJ1-1	TRBV19	ASSERGGTEAF
TRBJ2-7	TRBV11-2	ASSLANYEQY
TRBJ2-7	TRBV13	ASSPDRRHYYEQY
TRBJ1-4	TRBV18	ASSPQETNEKLF
TRBJ1-2	TRBV7-2	ASSWTGTDGYT
TRBJ1-6	TRBV30	AWSEGSYNSPLH
TRBJ1-5	TRBV5-6	ASSFPGTGGDQPQH
TRBJ2-5	TRBV6-5	ASTPGTIQETQY
TRBJ1-2	TRBV12-5	ASSRYT